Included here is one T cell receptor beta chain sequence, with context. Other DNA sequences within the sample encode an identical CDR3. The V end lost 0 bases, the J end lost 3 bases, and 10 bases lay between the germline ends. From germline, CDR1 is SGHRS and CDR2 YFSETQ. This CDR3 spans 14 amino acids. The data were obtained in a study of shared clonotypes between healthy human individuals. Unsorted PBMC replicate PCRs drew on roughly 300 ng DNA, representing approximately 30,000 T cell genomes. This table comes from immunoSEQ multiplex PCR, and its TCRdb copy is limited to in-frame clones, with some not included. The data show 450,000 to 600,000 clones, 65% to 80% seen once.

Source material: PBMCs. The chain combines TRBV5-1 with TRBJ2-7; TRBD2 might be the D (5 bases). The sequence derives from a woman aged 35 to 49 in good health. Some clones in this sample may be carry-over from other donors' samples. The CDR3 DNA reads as TGCGCCAGCAGCTTGGATACGGGGAGCTACGAGCAGTACTTC. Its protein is CASSLDTGSYEQYF.